The entry that follows covers one T cell receptor (beta chain) sequence. Its target antigen remains unknown. No per-base quality is available; no much larger clone lies one base away. The record originates from a study of cytomegalovirus exposure and HLA in healthy donors (dated by TCRdb to 2016 to 2017). With respect to the entire study: An earlier analysis of 587 of the donors reported roughly 300 Gb of sequence data and roughly 120 million unique TCR beta sequences obtained from some 200 million T cells. Of the approximately 400 genotyped donors, 75% to 85% were placed in the genetic ancestry cluster associated with self-reported Caucasian donors. Using immunosequencing, the study profiled T cell repertoires from around 670 subjects and related those repertoires to cytomegalovirus serostatus. To study patterns of TCR occurrence, a later analysis re-analyzed previously published TCR beta repertoires from 600 to 750 donors and added high-resolution HLA genotyping. Every repertoire in the discovery cohort had been generated on one and the same sequencing platform. To predict cytomegalovirus infection status, the study combined high-throughput TCR immunosequencing, statistical association of individual TCRs with disease status, and machine learning. Genome-wide SNP genotypes for about three fifths of the roughly 670 donors were used in a later genetic analysis, which treated that subset as a discovery cohort. Class I and class II HLA loci were covered by the typing at four-digit resolution. A separate validation cohort of roughly 120 different subjects was used in addition to the roughly 700-subject first cohort. The study was designed to test whether signatures of past pathogen exposure could be identified by cataloging public T cell receptors. To decide whether each TCR beta V gene segment behaved as functional or pseudogenic, an earlier analysis of approximately 620 of the donors relied on high-throughput TCR beta sequencing. An early release that covered roughly 600 HLA-typed donors contained approximately 300 gigabases of sequencing data and 80 million or so unique TCR sequences. Rather than using new phenotypic data, the later analysis identified candidate immune exposures from TCR beta sequences and from how often those sequences occurred across donors. Among 398 genotyped donors of the cohort, an average of roughly 240,000 unique TCR beta nucleotide sequences were sequenced per donor, about a sixth of them non-productive. Donor age, sex, ethnicity and CMV serostatus were compiled alongside the repertoire data. About five DR-DQ haplotypes were handled as single units for association and clustering because linkage in the cohort was strong. The number of donors typed differed by locus, with roughly 620-630 for A, B, C, DRB1 and DQB1, 522 for DQA1, 600 to 610 for DPA1, and 450 to 480 for DPB1.

The cohort consisted of fewer than 700 healthy bone marrow donors. All cohort members were sampled while nominally healthy, although unrecorded immune exposures were likely present. The donor was CMV seronegative and was included in the group of approximately 350 seronegative cohort members. A peripheral blood sample was provided by each donor, and peripheral blood mononuclear cells were used for TCR beta sequencing. The Qiagen DNeasy Blood Extraction Kit was used to extract genomic DNA from the blood cell samples. CDR1 and CDR2 are drawn from the germline V gene: MNHEY, SVGAGI. The germline ends are 13 bases apart after V is trimmed by 10 bases and J by 4 bases. There are 13 amino acids in the CDR3, from cysteine to phenylalanine inclusive. Just the 39-base CDR3 DNA is kept, in frame starting at base 1. Library preparation employed the immunoSEQ multiplex PCR assay. A mixture of 60 forward primers for TCR Vbeta segments and 13 reverse primers for TCR Jbeta segments was used in the multiplex PCR. A multiplex PCR assay on genomic DNA amplified the CDR3 region of rearranged TCR beta genes. On the Illumina HiSeq System, the amplified TCR beta libraries were sequenced as 87-base-pair reads. Concerning the study's data processing: Across the 600 to 700 repertoires, a later analysis counted tens of millions of unique TCR beta chains, roughly 11 million of which were shared by at least two donors. Raw reads were error-corrected and collapsed into unique sequences with a nearest-neighbor algorithm that merged closely related sequences to remove PCR and sequencing errors. CDR3 sequences were aligned to IMGT reference sequences to assign V, D and J gene segments. For a sequence to be retained, a match of at least six nucleotides to both a V gene segment and a J gene segment was required. A rearrangement was called productive if the CDR3 had no stop codons and remained in frame with V and J, and every other rearrangement was called non-productive. CDR3 was defined according to IMGT convention as the region running from the second conserved V-encoded cysteine to the conserved J-encoded phenylalanine. In an earlier analysis of roughly 610 of the donors, sequences lacking an unambiguous match to a single V gene segment were excluded. An earlier analysis of about 590 of the donors classified V segments as functional when productive rearrangements were above 56.7% and as segregating when the standard deviation between donors was above 5%. A statistical classification framework was built for diagnosing cytomegalovirus status from the catalog of TCR beta chain sequences. V and J gene assignment, in a later analysis, came from comparing TCR nucleotide sequences with IMGT/GENE-DB human TR gene sequences. In a later analysis, CDR3 sequences and most-parsimonious VDJ recombination scenarios were assigned using the TCRdist pipeline. In a later analysis, each TCR beta chain was defined by its CDR3 amino acid sequence together with its V-gene family, and reads without a unique V-gene family were excluded. A later analysis removed 500 to 600 highly shared, low-generation-probability nucleotide sequences to deal with suspected cross-contamination and a sequencing artifact. In a later analysis, a clonal expansion index was calculated for each public chain from normalized within-repertoire ranks of inferred template counts. In a later analysis, generation probabilities were computed using a VDJ recombination model fitted to out-of-frame rearrangements, and the results were checked against IGoR. In a later analysis, TCR-TCR, TCR-HLA and TCR-CMV co-occurrence was scored with hypergeometric tests, and a repertoire-size bias correction was applied to TCR pairs. A later analysis estimated false discovery rates by permuting HLA or CMV assignments 20 times. In a later analysis, co-occurring TCRs were grouped using DBSCAN, and TCRdist sequence similarity was added for clustering within HLA-allele-positive subsets. Repertoires with fewer than 30,000 or more than 120,000 public chains, plus five repertoires with anomalous nucleotide sharing, were excluded from co-occurrence clustering. In its TCRdb copy, this immuneACCESS table keeps in-frame sequences only and misses some clones. Where compared with another copy, unresolved V genes explain less than half of these, and the others have no known cause. V and J calls and clone size come straight from that table; D and trimming were deduced from the DNA. Within this sample are about 130,000 clones, with approximately 71% of them counted one time only. Over 2.5% of the sample comes from the top ten.

Findings and caveats that apply to the study as a whole: The classifier was reported to diagnose cytomegalovirus status with high specificity and sensitivity in both the original and validation cohorts. Three of the identified cytomegalovirus-associated TCR beta chains were confirmed in vitro to be specific for cytomegalovirus antigens. A later analysis associated approximately 17,000 TCR beta sequences with specific HLA alleles at a false discovery rate of 0.05. According to a later analysis, parvovirus B19, influenza, CMV and Epstein-Barr virus appeared linked to several top co-occurrence clusters. In a later analysis, the rate of TCR association differed among HLA loci, with DRB1 alleles having the most associated TCRs and HLA-C alleles having the fewest. While some public TCRs were present in many individuals, most TCR sequences turned up only very rarely across donors. Only TCR beta chains were sequenced in this cohort, and the absence of alpha or paired-chain data limited detectable features. In the study, about 150 TCR beta chains were listed as associated with cytomegalovirus. Presence/absence analyses assumed roughly uniform sequencing depth across donors, an assumption that may not hold. In a later genetic analysis, a missense DCLRE1C variant was associated with V-gene and J-gene trimming of TCR beta chains, and the association was replicated in an independent cohort. A further reported finding was that TCR beta sequences accurately predicted the HLA-A and HLA-B alleles for most subjects in the first cohort. Because counts were too low, roughly 16 rarely observed V segments, including chromosome 9 orphons, were excluded from the earlier analysis of fewer than 650 of the donors. Most CMV-associated TCR beta chains appeared to be HLA-restricted in a later analysis, and the HLA associations seemed to be driven largely by CMV exposure. The only immune exposure information available for the cohort was CMV serostatus. It was suggested by the authors that the approach could potentially be generalized to other disease states and immunological phenotypes. A group of highly shared sequence variants was considered likely to be a technical artifact of the sequencing pipeline. The 87-base-pair reads could not distinguish some IMGT-functional V segments, including TRBV6-2 and TRBV6-3, so those segments were excluded. A later genetic analysis reported fewer N-insertions in productive TCRs among donors in an Asian-associated ancestry cluster than the roughly 620-donor mean. Correlated functional status among segregating V segments might reflect linkage disequilibrium, but an unknown experimental factor could not be ruled out. In an earlier analysis of fewer than 750 of the donors, most TCR beta V segments were observed in productive rearrangements about 87% or about 30% of the time, broadly matching IMGT annotations. Because HLA typing was missing for some donors at each locus, association tests included only the typed subset. In a later analysis, HLA-associated TCR beta chains showed more clonal expansion and lower generation probabilities than non-associated chains that were equally common. Strong co-occurrence of HLA alleles, especially DR and DQ, made assigning TCR associations to individual alleles difficult.

Sample: PBMCs. The sequence came from a woman between 45 and 60 years old in good health and CMV-seronegative. The sequence is built from TRBV6-5 and TRBJ2-2; no confident D gene assignment can be made. The CDR3 region reads CATYLGGTGELFF. The DNA sequence is TGTGCCACCTACCTAGGCGGCACCGGGGAGCTGTTTTTT.